The following is a T cell receptor beta chain sequence with its context. This record comes from a study of CD8+ T cells in alopecia areata. As the sequencing template, cDNA was produced by extracting RNA and reverse transcribing it. Libraries were prepared by immunoSEQ multiplex PCR; TCRdb keeps only in-frame clonotypes and omits some of them. The sample shows more than 150,000 clones, about 51% of them seen only once. The sample was CD8+ T cells sorted from blood, taken at week 0. The sequence was obtained from a human donor with alopecia areata.

CDR3 residues: CSGILGQGNIEQFF. CDR3 DNA sequence: TGCAGCGGGATACTCGGACAGGGAAACATTGAGCAGTTCTTC. The rearrangement joins TRBV29-1 to TRBJ2-1, with TRBD1 matching 8 bases. Per germline, CDR1 SQVTM and CDR2 ANQGSEA. This CDR3 has 14 amino acids. The V gene end was trimmed by 7 bases and the J gene end by 9 bases; junction bases not matched to a gene: 14.